This passage covers 19 T cell receptor beta chains from one sample sequenced in a study of blood T cell repertoires in COVID-19. Measured with immunoSEQ multiplex PCR; TCRdb has only the in-frame clones, and not every one. The sample yields about 350,000 clones, around 87% seen once. Sequenced material: peripheral blood. The receptors shown here come from a woman in her 50s with COVID-19, enrolled during active disease.

The chain couples TRBV7-2 to TRBJ1-4; no clear D gene. The CDR3 is 14 residues long. CDR1 and CDR2 (germline): SGHTA, FQGNSA. The V end lost 5 bases, the J end lost 8 bases, and 15 bases lay between the germline ends. CDR3 in DNA: TGTGCCAGCAGCGAACGGTTAATATCGGAAAAACTGTTTTTT. It yields the protein CASSERLISEKLFF.

This clone was observed many times. The V and J genes are TRBV7-6 and TRBJ2-2, with D possibly TRBD1 on 6 matching bases. This CDR3 has 15 residues. CDR1 and CDR2 (germline): SGHVS, FNYEAQ. The V gene lost 4 bases and the J gene lost 1 base, with 10 bases spanning the gap. CDR3 region: CASSSGTRNTGELFF. CDR3 nucleotides: TGTGCCAGCAGCTCGGGGACAAGGAACACCGGGGAGCTGTTTTTT.

The J gene is TRBJ2-3, the V gene TRBV4-1, with 9 bases identical to TRBD2. V was pared by 0 bases and J by 1 base, with 8 bases of the junction left unmatched. This CDR3 is 18 amino acids long. Looked up from germline, CDR1 is MGHRA and CDR2 is YSYEKL. This chain's CDR3 is CASSQDRRASGGTDTQYF. The DNA for the CDR3 is TGCGCCAGCAGCCAAGATCGAAGGGCTAGCGGGGGCACAGATACGCAGTATTTT.

This clone has only a few counts. The chain links TRBV5-1 to TRBJ1-4, with D possibly matching TRBD1 (5 bases). Trimming stripped 0 bases from V and 6 bases from J, with 21 bases between. Germline V gene sequence: CDR1 SGHRS, CDR2 YFSETQ. The CDR3 covers 18 residues. CDR3 region: CASSLEGNSGRRDEKLFF. The CDR3 nucleotides are TGCGCCAGCAGCTTGGAAGGGAACTCAGGGAGGCGCGATGAAAAACTGTTTTTT.

The rearrangement uses TRBV6-2 or TRBV6-3 and TRBJ2-1; 10 bases line up with TRBD2. Germline V gene lookup returns CDR1 MNHEY and CDR2 SVGEGT. V was pared by 2 bases and J by 14 bases, with 12 bases of the junction left unmatched. This CDR3 contains 15 residues. CDR3 sequence reads: CASSYGVAGGWGEFF. CDR3 bases: TGTGCCAGCAGTTACGGTGTAGCGGGAGGCTGGGGGGAGTTCTTC.

V and J are TRBV30 and TRBJ2-7; possibly TRBD2 for D (6 bases). The V end was cut by 4 bases, the J end by 11 bases, with 15 bases between. Germline CDR1 is GTSNPN and CDR2 is SVGIG (reference sequence). The CDR3 runs to 11 residues. CDR3 in amino acids: CAWIGTFQKYF. The CDR3 DNA reads TGTGCCTGGATTGGGACTTTTCAAAAGTACTTC.

This chain connects TRBV5-1 to TRBJ1-1; no clear D. The CDR3 totals 15 residues. Germline values: CDR1 SGHRS, CDR2 YFSETQ. Deletions cut 0 bases from V and 4 bases from J, with 13 bases between. CDR3 sequence (DNA): TGCGCCAGCAGCTTGGAGGAGGGAAGGGTCACTGAAGCTTTCTTT. Protein product: CASSLEEGRVTEAFF.

The rearrangement links TRBV15 to TRBJ1-2; D may be TRBD1 (6 bases). This CDR3 spans 16 amino acids. CDR1 and CDR2 from the germline V gene are LNHNV and YYDKDF (reference sequence). V lost 0 bases and J 5 bases, leaving 16 bases between the germline ends. This chain's CDR3 is CATSRDKIGQSYGYTF. CDR3 coding DNA: TGTGCCACCAGCAGAGATAAGATCGGACAGTCGTATGGCTACACCTTC.

The V gene is TRBV3-1 (or the pseudogene TRBV3-2), the J gene TRBJ2-7; D not certain. Per the germline V gene, CDR1 is LGHDT and CDR2 is YNNKEL (reference sequence). The V end was cut by 4 bases, the J end by 3 bases, with 4 bases between. The CDR3 totals 11 residues. CDR3: CASSRLYEQYF. As DNA, the CDR3 is TGTGCCAGCAGCCGACTCTACGAGCAGTACTTC.

This clone was seen just once. The chain joins TRBV3-1 (or the pseudogene TRBV3-2) to TRBJ1-3; D call uncertain. This CDR3 comprises 14 residues. The ends were cut back, 2 bases at V and 0 bases at J, with 5 bases in the middle. Looked up from germline, CDR1 is LGHDT and CDR2 is YNNKEL (reference sequence). CDR3 DNA: TGTGCCAGCAGCCAATCAGACTCTGGAAACACCATATATTTT. It is translated as CASSQSDSGNTIYF.

The chain links TRBV6-6 to TRBJ2-7; the match to TRBD2 covers 10 bases. Germline CDR1 is MNHNY and CDR2 is SVGAGI (reference sequence). V trimming: 6 bases; J trimming: 1 base; junction bases outside the gene matches: 6. This CDR3 region has 15 residues. The CDR3 protein is CASSTTSGSSYEQYF. The DNA of the CDR3 is TGTGCCAGCAGCACGACTAGCGGGTCATCCTACGAGCAGTACTTC.

The chain links TRBV11-3 to TRBJ2-5, with 7 bases lining up with TRBD2. This CDR3 contains 15 residues. Germline V lookup: CDR1 SGHNT, CDR2 YENEEA. V shed 5 bases, J shed 1 base, and the junction held 7 bases outside the gene matches. The CDR3 DNA sequence: TGTGCCAGCAGCCCACGATCTAGCGGCCAAGAGACCCAGTACTTC. Translating it yields CASSPRSSGQETQYF.

This chain joins TRBV15 and TRBJ2-7; no reliable D call. Deletions cut 4 bases from V and 2 bases from J, with 12 bases between. This CDR3 comprises 14 residues. Per germline, CDR1 LNHNV and CDR2 YYDKDF (reference sequence). CDR3 DNA: TGTGCCACCAGCACCGACATGGTCGCCTACGAGCAGTACTTC. Its protein product is CATSTDMVAYEQYF.

This clone has only a few counts. The chain joins TRBV5-4 to TRBJ1-2; D not resolved. The CDR3 sequence is 15 residues long. CDR1 is SGHNT, CDR2 YYREEE, per germline (reference sequence). The ends were cut back, 6 bases at V and 8 bases at J, with 23 bases in the middle. DNA of the CDR3: TGTGCCAGCACCGACGGGATCCAGATGGCGTCCGGCTACACCTTC. Protein sequence: CASTDGIQMASGYTF.

V is TRBV5-1 and J is TRBJ1-5, with TRBD1 matching 8 bases. V was clipped by 2 bases and J by 1 base; unmatched bases: 2. This CDR3 region has 15 residues. Germline V lookup: CDR1 SGHRS, CDR2 YFSETQ. CDR3 DNA: TGCGCCAGCAGCTTCCAGGGGGCAAGCAATCAGCCCCAGCATTTT. Amino acid sequence: CASSFQGASNQPQHF.

The DNA of the CDR3 is TGTGCCAGCAAGCGGCAGGGGGACGGTGCGCAGTACTTC. Translated: CASKRQGDGAQYF. This rearrangement joins TRBV2 to TRBJ2-7; 7 nucleotides match TRBD1. The CDR3 is 13 amino acids. V shed 7 bases and J 9 bases; nucleotides not matched to a gene: 12. Germline V lookup: CDR1 SNHLY, CDR2 FYNNEI.

This chain connects TRBV19 to TRBJ1-4; D is unresolved. The CDR3 length is 11 residues. V lost 7 bases and J 10 bases, leaving 10 bases between the germline ends. Germline CDR1 and CDR2: LNHDA and SQIVND (reference sequence). The CDR3 protein is CASNPGGKLFF. The CDR3 DNA follows: TGTGCCAGTAATCCCGGCGGAAAACTGTTTTTT.

This chain joins TRBV25-1 and TRBJ1-2; TRBD1 matches 8 bases. V gave up 1 base and J gave up 4 bases; unmatched junction bases: 5. Germline-derived CDR1 and CDR2 are MGHDK and SYGVNS. The CDR3 contains 15 residues. CDR3 DNA: TGTGCCAGCAGTGAATTCCAGGGGGCGGGCTATGGCTACACCTTC. Encoded protein: CASSEFQGAGYGYTF.

This clone was seen just once. The rearrangement uses TRBV18 and TRBJ1-5; no clear D. V lost 4 bases and J lost 1, with 8 bases in between. This CDR3 spans 14 amino acids. The germline CDR1 and CDR2 sequences are KGHSH and LQKENI. The CDR3 spells CASSQWQSNQPQHF. CDR3 in DNA: TGTGCCAGCTCACAGTGGCAGAGCAATCAGCCCCAGCATTTT.